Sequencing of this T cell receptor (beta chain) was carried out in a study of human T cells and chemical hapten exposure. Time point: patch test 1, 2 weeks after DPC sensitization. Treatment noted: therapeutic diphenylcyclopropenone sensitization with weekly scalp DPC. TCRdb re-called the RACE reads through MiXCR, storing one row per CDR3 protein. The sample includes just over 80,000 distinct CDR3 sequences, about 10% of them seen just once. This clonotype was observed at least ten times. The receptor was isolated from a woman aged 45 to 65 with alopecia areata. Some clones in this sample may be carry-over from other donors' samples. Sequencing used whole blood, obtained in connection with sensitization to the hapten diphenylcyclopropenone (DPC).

DNA of the CDR3: TGTGCCAGCAGCTTAGGACAGGGGGCTAATGAAAAACTGTTTTTT. Residues: CASSLGQGANEKLFF. The V call is TRBV5-4, the J call TRBJ1-4, with 10 bases identical to TRBD1. The CDR3 covers 15 residues. V shed 2 bases, J shed 3 bases, and the junction held 1 base outside the gene matches. CDR1 and CDR2 (germline): SGHNT, YYREEE (reference sequence).